The 19 T cell receptor beta chains given below trace back to one sample, sequenced in a study of blood T cell repertoires in COVID-19. Data came from immunoSEQ multiplex PCR; TCRdb stores just in-frame clones and leaves some out. Counted here are 250,000 to 300,000 clones, around 90% occurring once; the ten biggest clones make up about 1.7%. Source material: PBMCs or T cells enriched from blood (not recorded which). The receptor source for this set is a woman aged 40 to 50 who had recovered from COVID-19.

The J gene is TRBJ2-2, the V gene TRBV6-5; 7 bases are a match to TRBD2. J lost 0 bases, V lost 5 bases, and 3 bases had no gene match. Germline-derived CDR1 and CDR2 are MNHEY and SVGAGI. CDR3 length: 15 amino acids. The CDR3 loop reads CASSRAGTNTGELFF. The CDR3 DNA reads TGTGCCAGCAGTAGAGCGGGAACGAACACCGGGGAGCTGTTTTTT.

The rearrangement links TRBV5-1 to TRBJ1-4; TRBD1 might be the D (5 bases). CDR3 length: 17 residues. The V end lost 5 bases, the J end lost 0 bases, and 17 bases lay between the germline ends. The germline gives CDR1 SGHRS, CDR2 YFSETQ. The CDR3 reads CASSYAQGGATNEKLFF. In nucleotides, the CDR3 is TGCGCCAGCAGTTACGCCCAGGGTGGCGCAACTAATGAAAAACTGTTTTTT.

The chain carries TRBV5-1 and TRBJ1-2, with D perhaps matching TRBD1 (6 bases). This CDR3 is 14 amino acids long. Deletions cut 2 bases from V and 3 bases from J, with 11 bases between. Per germline, CDR1 SGHRS and CDR2 YFSETQ. CDR3 nucleotide sequence: TGCGCCAGCAGCTTCACGACAGGAGACTATGGCTACACCTTC. It encodes CASSFTTGDYGYTF.

This rearrangement joins TRBV19 to TRBJ1-5, with TRBD1 as a possible D gene (5 bases). CDR1 and CDR2 (germline): LNHDA, SQIVND (reference sequence). The ends were cut back, 3 bases at V and 7 bases at J, with 10 bases in the middle. There are 13 residues in the CDR3. CDR3 sequence (DNA): TGTGCCAGTAGTATCCAGGGATGGCAGCCCCAGCATTTT. This translates into CASSIQGWQPQHF.

The genes are TRBV19 and TRBJ2-6; TRBD2 matches at 7 bases. There are 17 residues in the CDR3. Losses at the gene ends were 4 bases for V and 0 bases for J; bases not matched to a gene: 6. Germline V gene lookup returns CDR1 LNHDA and CDR2 SQIVND (reference sequence). The chain's CDR3 is CASSTTSAASGANVLTF. CDR3 DNA: TGTGCCAGTAGTACAACTAGCGCCGCCTCTGGGGCCAACGTCCTGACTTTC.

Written as DNA, the CDR3 is TGTGCCAGCAGCTTGGTAGTAACCGGGGAGCTGTTTTTT. The encoded protein is CASSLVVTGELFF. This chain connects TRBV5-5 to TRBJ2-2, with no clear D. V was shortened by 0 bases and J by 5 bases, with 5 bases between the two germline ends. The germline CDR1 and CDR2 sequences are SGHKS and YYEKEE (reference sequence). The CDR3 runs 13 residues.

The chain uses TRBV13 and TRBJ2-4; 13 nucleotides align to TRBD2. The germline gives CDR1 PRHDT, CDR2 FYEKMQ (reference sequence). This CDR3 contains 18 residues. V lost 5 bases to trimming and J lost 0 bases; unmatched junction nucleotides: 7. The CDR3 DNA reads as TGTGCCAGCAGCGCGGGGACTAGCGGGAATCTAGCCAAAAACATTCAGTACTTC. Protein sequence: CASSAGTSGNLAKNIQYF.

The CDR3, as DNA: TGTGCCAGCAGCTTAGTGGGACAGGGGCTTCCGACCGAGCAGTACTTC. Translation: CASSLVGQGLPTEQYF. The rearrangement uses TRBV11-2 and TRBJ2-7, with 10 bases lining up with TRBD1. CDR3 size: 16 residues. Germline-derived CDR1 and CDR2 are SGHAT and FQNNGV. Losses at the gene ends were 1 base for V and 6 bases for J; bases not matched to a gene: 9.

The chain employs TRBV10-3 and TRBJ2-2; TRBD2 matches at 8 bases. Germline CDR1 reads ENHRY; CDR2 reads SYGVKD. The CDR3 extends over 14 amino acids. V dropped 6 bases and J dropped 6; count of bases not matched to a gene: 6. In DNA, the CDR3 is TGTGCCATCAGGGAGCGGGAGTTATCCGGGGAGCTGTTTTTT. Encoded protein: CAIRERELSGELFF.

The rearrangement joins TRBV19 to TRBJ1-2; D call uncertain. Germline loops: CDR1 LNHDA, CDR2 SQIVND (reference sequence). The ends were cut back, 3 bases at V and 2 bases at J, with 19 bases in the middle. The CDR3 runs to 17 residues. CDR3 amino acids: CASSIEGRTWSNYGYTF. The CDR3 coding sequence is TGTGCCAGTAGTATCGAGGGTCGTACGTGGTCCAACTATGGCTACACCTTC.

The rearrangement uses TRBV5-4 and TRBJ2-3, with D perhaps TRBD1 (6 bases). Germline assignment: CDR1 SGHNT and CDR2 YYREEE (reference sequence). The CDR3 sequence is 15 residues long. V lost 5 bases and J 7 bases, leaving 20 bases between the germline ends. The CDR3 spells CASRLSDSPTYTQYF. The CDR3 nucleotides are TGTGCCAGCAGATTATCGGACAGCCCTACATATACGCAGTATTTT.

CDR3 bases: TGCAGCGCGGGAACAGGGCACACTGAAGCTTTCTTT. This translates into CSAGTGHTEAFF. The chain recombines TRBV29-1 with TRBJ1-1; weak D call: TRBD1 (6 bases). The germline V gene has CDR1 SQVTM and CDR2 ANQGSEA. V was shortened by 7 bases and J by 3 bases, with 12 bases between the two germline ends. This CDR3 has 12 amino acids.

The table lists this clone with a count of one. The chain uses TRBV7-9 and TRBJ2-2; maybe TRBD2 (6 bases). The CDR3 contains 16 residues. Germline CDR1 is SEHNR and CDR2 is FQNEAQ (reference sequence). V lost 5 bases and J 1 base, leaving 14 bases between the germline ends. The CDR3 spells CASSPHGSGNTGELFF. Here the CDR3 DNA reads TGTGCCAGCAGCCCCCACGGTAGCGGGAACACCGGGGAGCTGTTTTTT.

The rearrangement links TRBV3-1 (or the pseudogene TRBV3-2) to TRBJ2-3; 12 bases fit TRBD2. The germline gives CDR1 LGHDT, CDR2 YNNKEL (reference sequence). Trimming at V came to 3 bases and at J to 4 bases, leaving 11 bases not matched to a gene. The CDR3 contains 18 residues. CDR3 residues: CASSHDARLAGVPDTQYF. CDR3 coding DNA: TGTGCCAGCAGCCACGATGCTAGACTAGCGGGGGTCCCAGATACGCAGTATTTT.

A single count supports this clone. The CDR3 region is CASSQDLRSGASTDTQYF. CDR3 bases: TGTGCCAGCAGCCAAGATCTGAGGAGCGGGGCCTCCACAGATACGCAGTATTTT. This rearrangement joins TRBV3-1 (or the pseudogene TRBV3-2) to TRBJ2-3, with TRBD2 matching over 7 bases. The trim removed 0 bases at V and 2 bases at J, leaving 11 bases unmatched. This CDR3 has 18 residues. In germline, CDR1 is LGHDT, CDR2 YNNKEL (reference sequence).

V is TRBV3-1 (or the pseudogene TRBV3-2) and J is TRBJ1-4, with TRBD1 identical over 8 bases. This CDR3 region has 15 residues. Germline-derived CDR1 and CDR2 are LGHDT and YNNKEL (reference sequence). The junction had 8 bases not matched to a gene; V was cut back by 3 bases and J by 8 bases. CDR3 sequence: CASSQRQGSGEKLFF. The DNA for the CDR3 is TGTGCCAGCAGCCAGAGACAGGGGTCGGGCGAAAAACTGTTTTTT.

The chain links TRBV5-1 to TRBJ2-1; 7 bases match TRBD1. The CDR3 is 13 amino acids. V lost 9 bases, J lost 0 bases, and 3 bases stayed unmatched. Germline loops: CDR1 SGHRS, CDR2 YFSETQ. The CDR3 here is CATGQSSYNEQFF. The CDR3 DNA follows: TGCGCCACGGGACAGAGCTCCTACAATGAGCAGTTCTTC.

The rearrangement links TRBV7-3 to TRBJ2-2, with 8 bases that match TRBD2. The CDR3 is 16 residues long. After removal of 5 bases from V and 6 bases from J, the junction contained 11 bases not matched to a gene. CDR1 SGHTA and CDR2 FQGTGA come from the germline V gene. This CDR3 is CASSDPGGGLPGELFF. The CDR3 nucleotides read TGTGCCAGCAGCGATCCCGGGGGGGGACTTCCCGGGGAGCTGTTTTTT.

The CDR3 region has the DNA TGTGCCTGGGGGAGGGGGCCCTCGGGTGAGCAGTTCTTC. It is translated as CAWGRGPSGEQFF. This rearrangement joins TRBV30 to TRBJ2-1, with D perhaps matching TRBD1 or TRBD2 (7 bases each). The CDR3 contains 13 residues. V was cut by 5 bases and J by 9 bases, with 17 bases left in between. From germline, CDR1 is GTSNPN and CDR2 SVGIG (reference sequence).